The T cell receptor (beta chain) under discussion was sequenced for a study of tissue T cells after allogeneic stem cell transplantation. Study-level background: All graft-versus-host disease patients had gastrointestinal involvement and received several lines of directed therapy.

Study results and caveats: Anatomically similar tissues had similar TCR repertoires within each patient.

To note about this clone: The antigen is unknown.

The CDR3 covers 15 residues. Trimming cost V 6 bases and J 2 bases; bases outside gene matches: 8. Germline V gene sequence: CDR1 MDHEN, CDR2 SYDVKM. Sequencing was performed with immunoSEQ multiplex PCR; in TCRdb, only in-frame clones are kept and a portion is missing. Of about 40,000 clones in the sample, 92% were seen once. The J gene is TRBJ2-5, the V gene TRBV28, with 8 bases that match TRBD2. The sample was blood, taken before transplantation. This clonotype was obtained from a woman aged 40-69 years who later had graft-versus-host disease after an allogeneic stem cell transplant. The CDR3 spells CASSPREGRQETQYF. CDR3 bases: TGTGCCAGCAGCCCCCGGGAGGGCCGGCAAGAGACCCAGTACTTC.